This is a list of T cell receptor beta chains from one sample in a study of shared clonotypes between healthy human individuals. The method was immunoSEQ multiplex PCR; TCRdb's version includes in-frame clones alone and lacks a portion of them. The sample shows around 2.1 million clones, approximately 95% of them seen only once. Sequencing was carried out using naive CD4+ T cells sorted from blood. Source of these receptors: a man younger than 35 in good health. Each CDR3 is given with its conserved first and last residue. Each record gives: D gene, V gene, CDR3 protein. A D gene is named only where the DNA matches it firmly.

D: TRBD1; V: TRBV7-3; CDR3: CASSLTPGGHGYTF
D: -; V: TRBV19; CDR3: CASTPQQGPAYEQYF
D: TRBD2; V: TRBV11-2; CDR3: CASSKIAGGITDTQYF
D: -; V: TRBV7-2; CDR3: CASSLGGIGGEKLFF
D: -; V: TRBV19; CDR3: CASSLRATENYGYTF
D: -; V: TRBV4-1; CDR3: CASSPIAAGGSGELFF
D: -; V: TRBV6-5; CDR3: CASSYRGLSTDTQYF
D: -; V: TRBV30; CDR3: CAWDPSRSGNTIYF
D: TRBD1; V: TRBV5-1; CDR3: CASSWVTLGQGVINEQFF
D: TRBD2; V: TRBV10-3; CDR3: CAISEAGGAYNEQFF
D: TRBD2; V: TRBV19; CDR3: CASSIQAGIEDTQYF
D: -; V: TRBV11-3; CDR3: CASSLGPGGRTDTQYF
D: -; V: TRBV6-5; CDR3: CASSYRGLAKNIQYF
D: TRBD2; V: TRBV6-5; CDR3: CASSYSRTSGSGEQYF
D: -; V: TRBV12-5; CDR3: CASGPGTWGEAFF